The 18 T cell receptor beta chains reported below all come from one sample, sequenced in a study of T-cell reconstitution after alpha-beta-depleted transplantation in children listed by TCRdb under 2016. Reading the label with the study, this specimen's treatment or condition is: allogeneic hematopoietic cell transplantation with graft depleted of TCRalphabeta T cells and CD19 B cells. Library preparation was by PCR. The listed sequencing device is Illumina HiSeq 2500. TCR library preparation used molecular barcoding, with unique molecular identifiers applied to normalize quantification of the TCRbeta repertoire. The raw public data were reprocessed by TCRdb itself: fastp quality trimming at Q25, MiXCR clonotype calling, in-frame beta chains only. Rows are combined by CDR3 protein, so each entry shows the most common genes and DNA. This sample comprises a few hundred thousand distinct CDR3 sequences, 16% of them detected only once. Around 30% of the sample goes to the ten largest clones.

The input for sequencing was PBMCs, mostly from graft donor cells, taken 360 days after TCRalphabeta/CD19-depleted stem cell transplant. Receptor source: a boy younger than two who had a stem cell transplant for Wiskott-Aldrich syndrome, so the T cells may come from the graft donor.

The genes are TRBV5-1 and TRBJ2-5; D is perhaps TRBD2 (6 bases). Per the germline V gene, CDR1 is SGHRS and CDR2 is YFSETQ. The CDR3 consists of 15 residues. Trimming took off 2 bases at V and 3 bases at J, with 14 bases between the two ends. This CDR3 reads CASSLSGRGKETQYF. The CDR3 bases are TGCGCCAGCAGCTTATCCGGGAGAGGGAAAGAGACCCAGTACTTC.

This clonotype has only a few counts. This chain connects TRBV7-9 to TRBJ1-5, with 12 positions matching TRBD1. Trimming cost V 5 bases and J 5 bases; bases outside gene matches: 1. This CDR3 spans 14 amino acids. Germline V CDR1 and CDR2: SEHNR, FQNEAQ (reference sequence). DNA for the CDR3: TGTGCCAGCAGCCGGGACAGGGGGCATCAGCCCCAGCATTTT. Translated, it gives CASSRDRGHQPQHF. Drawing the rest from reference TRBV7-9 and TRBJ1-5, the complete variable domain is DTGVSQNPRHKITKRGQNVTFRCDPISEHNRLYWYRQTLGQGPEFLTYFQNEAQLEKSRLLSDRFSAERPKGSFSTLEIQRTEQGDSAMYLCASSRDRGHQPQHFGDGTRLSIL.

The V and J genes are TRBV7-2 and TRBJ2-1; D gene ambiguous. The CDR3 length is 15 residues. Trimming took 1 base from V and 0 from J, leaving 7 bases between them. Germline CDR1 SGHTA, CDR2 FQGNSA. CDR3: CASSLEAFSYNEQFF. Here the CDR3 DNA reads TGTGCCAGCAGCTTAGAGGCTTTCTCCTACAATGAGCAGTTCTTC.

This clonotype was found a few times. The chain uses TRBV6-2 or TRBV6-3 and TRBJ2-5; D is unresolved. The CDR3 is made up of 17 amino acids. The V end lost 2 bases, the J end lost 4 bases, and 20 bases lay between the germline ends. CDR1 is MNHEY and CDR2 is SVGEGT in the germline V gene. The DNA for the CDR3 is TGTGCCAGCAGTTACCCAAGATTTTACGGAAAGGGAGAGACCCAGTACTTC. Amino acid sequence: CASSYPRFYGKGETQYF.

This clonotype showed up just a few times. The chain combines TRBV10-3 with TRBJ1-5; no clear D gene. V lost 3 bases, J lost 2 bases, and 5 bases lay in between. The CDR3 loop spans 13 amino acids. Germline V CDR1 and CDR2: ENHRY, SYGVKD. The DNA for the CDR3 is TGTGCCATCAGTGAACGAGGCAATCAGCCCCAGCATTTT. Its protein product is CAISERGNQPQHF.

The chain has TRBV20-1 and TRBJ2-3; 10 bases line up with TRBD2. V trimming: 3 bases; J trimming: 5 bases; junction bases outside the gene matches: 8. This CDR3 is built from 15 residues. Germline values: CDR1 DFQATT, CDR2 SNEGSKA (reference sequence). The CDR3 coding sequence is TGCAGTGCTAGCCGCCTAGCGGGAGTGTTAGATACGCAGTATTTT. Translation: CSASRLAGVLDTQYF.

This clonotype has more than one count but fewer than ten. The chain has TRBV7-8 and TRBJ2-6, with 7 nucleotides matching TRBD1. Germline V gene lookup returns CDR1 SGHVS and CDR2 FQNEAQ. V shed 6 bases, J shed 4 bases, and the junction held 15 bases outside the gene matches. The CDR3 sequence is 18 residues long. Written as DNA, the CDR3 is TGTGCCAGCAGACCCCGGGACAGAAGATGGTCCGGGGCCAACGTCCTGACTTTC. This sequence encodes CASRPRDRRWSGANVLTF. Full variable domain (remainder filled in from reference TRBV7-8 and TRBJ2-6): GAGVSQSPRYKVAKRGQDVALRCDPISGHVSLFWYQQALGQGPEFLTYFQNEAQLDKSGLPSDRFFAERPEGSVSTLKIQRTQQEDSAVYLCASRPRDRRWSGANVLTFGAGSRLTVL.

The CDR3 DNA follows: TGTGCCAGCAGCTTAGACGGGAGGAGGTGGGAAGAGACCCAGTACTTC. As protein: CASSLDGRRWEETQYF. The chain joins TRBV7-2 to TRBJ2-5; 7 bases align to TRBD2. Germline CDR1 and CDR2: SGHTA and FQGNSA. Losses at the gene ends were 1 base for V and 3 bases for J; bases not matched to a gene: 8. The CDR3 loop spans 16 amino acids.

J is TRBJ2-2 and V is TRBV24-1, with D unclear. Germline V gives CDR1 KGHDR, CDR2 SFDVKD. Trimming pared 4 bases from V and 4 bases from J, leaving 12 bases between. The CDR3 covers 15 residues. CDR3 nucleotides: TGTGCCACCAGTGACCCAGAGAGATTCACCGGGGAGCTGTTTTTT. It translates to CATSDPERFTGELFF.

This clonotype appeared a few times. This chain connects TRBV29-1 to TRBJ2-1; D not certain. The CDR3 covers 12 residues. Trimming removed 0 bases at V and 5 bases at J, with 5 bases between. CDR1 is SQVTM, CDR2 ANQGSEA, per germline. For the CDR3, the DNA is TGCAGCGTTGAAGACGGCAACAATGAGCAGTTCTTC. This codes for CSVEDGNNEQFF.

The chain carries TRBV7-2 and TRBJ2-7; D might be TRBD2 (6 bases). The CDR3 contains 14 residues. Per germline, CDR1 SGHTA and CDR2 FQGNSA. The V gene lost 2 bases and the J gene lost 7 bases, with 15 bases spanning the gap. The CDR3 DNA reads as TGTGCCAGCAGCTTACAGGCGGGAACGGGGGAGCAGTACTTC. Encoded protein: CASSLQAGTGEQYF.

This clonotype was found a few times. This rearrangement joins TRBV29-1 to TRBJ2-7, with 7 bases fitting TRBD1. Germline CDR1 and CDR2: SQVTM and ANQGSEA. The CDR3 contains 15 residues. The V segment lost 4 bases and the J segment 0 bases; nucleotides outside the gene matches: 9. DNA for the CDR3: TGCAGCGTTGTCAGCCGGGACAGAACCTCCTACGAGCAGTACTTC. Its translation is CSVVSRDRTSYEQYF.

The gene calls are TRBV10-3 and TRBJ2-1; 13 bases agree with TRBD2. Looked up from germline, CDR1 is ENHRY and CDR2 is SYGVKD. CDR3 length: 15 amino acids. With V trimmed by 6 bases and J by 12 bases, 11 bases remained unmatched. This CDR3 reads CAIRSLGLAGEGQFF. The CDR3, as DNA: TGTGCCATCAGAAGCCTAGGACTAGCGGGAGAAGGGCAGTTCTTC.

The CDR3 nucleotides read TGTGCCAGCAGCTTAGGTCCGGGACTAGAATATGAGCAGTTCTTC. Translation gives CASSLGPGLEYEQFF. The chain employs TRBV7-2 and TRBJ2-1, with 8 positions matching TRBD2. The V gene's germline CDR1 is SGHTA and CDR2 FQGNSA. The J segment lost 8 bases and the V segment lost 1 base, leaving 7 bases of the junction unmatched. The length of the CDR3 is 15 residues.

This clonotype was found a few times. This rearrangement joins TRBV15 to TRBJ2-6, with D uncertain. Trimming removed 5 bases from V and 0 bases from J, with 8 bases in between. The germline V gene encodes CDR1 LNHNV and CDR2 YYDKDF (reference sequence). The CDR3 consists of 15 residues. DNA for the CDR3: TGTGCCACCAGCGGATTGAGCTCTGGGGCCAACGTCCTGACTTTC. It is translated as CATSGLSSGANVLTF.

This clonotype showed up just a few times. The CDR3, as DNA: TGTGCCAGCAGATACAGGGGGTATAGGACAGATACGCAGTATTTT. It is translated as CASRYRGYRTDTQYF. This chain joins TRBV6-5 and TRBJ2-3; 8 bases agree with TRBD1. The CDR3 runs to 15 residues. Looked up from germline, CDR1 is MNHEY and CDR2 is SVGAGI. J lost 3 bases, V lost 6 bases, and 8 bases had no gene match.

V is TRBV20-1 and J is TRBJ2-5; the D gene is possibly TRBD1 (5 bases). V lost 6 bases and J 8 bases, leaving 19 bases between the germline ends. CDR1 DFQATT and CDR2 SNEGSKA come from the germline V gene (reference sequence). This CDR3 is 13 amino acids long. The CDR3: CSAGLDTKRTQYF. The CDR3 DNA reads TGCAGTGCCGGGCTGGACACCAAGAGAACCCAGTACTTC.

A word on this clonotype: A much larger clonotype is one base distant, so this may be a read error. The genes are TRBV3-1 and TRBJ2-1; D is undetermined. The CDR3 has 16 amino acids. With 2 bases removed from V and 8 bases from J, the gap between germline ends came to 19 bases. Germline CDR1 LGHDT, CDR2 YNNKEL (reference sequence). This CDR3 is CASSQLLGRSVDEQFF. CDR3 coding DNA: TGTGCCAGCAGCCAACTGCTGGGAAGATCGGTCGATGAGCAGTTCTTC.